Reported below is one TCR beta chain. Its matching antigen is unknown. The junction differs from germline at one of its ends, possibly a read error. A second PCR of 7 to 11 cycles used a sample-barcoded 5' primer and a J-beta primer mix. Tagging of each cDNA molecule was performed by a template-switch adaptor with 12 random nucleotides. CDR3-containing paired-end reads numbered at least 2.5 million in each sample. TCRdb redid the calling of the 5' RACE reads with MiXCR, one entry per CDR3 protein. The table records fewer than 800,000 distinct CDR3 sequences, approximately 31% of them present only once. Germline V gives CDR1 LGHDT, CDR2 YNNKEL (reference sequence). The CDR3 is made up of 16 amino acids. This record comes from a study of blood T cells in healthy people across ages. The study, taken as a whole, reports: Relative to aged donors, long-lived donors carried more naive CD4+ cells and displayed higher diversity. Significant beta diversity loss was already apparent by age 40, declining roughly linearly.

This rearrangement joins TRBV3-1 to TRBJ2-1; tentative D call: TRBD1 (6 bases). The J call may be wrong; the DNA end is better matched by TRBJ2-7. Sequenced: blood. This TCR came from a woman of 80 years or more in good health. The CDR3: CARSPSWDTIYNEQYF. The CDR3 nucleotides read TGTGCCAGGAGCCCTAGCTGGGACACCATCTACAATGAGCAGTACTTC.